The next 11 T cell receptor beta chains were all read from a single sample in a study of CD8 T cells in Susac syndrome. Random hexamers were used to reverse transcribe an amount of roughly 0.5 to 1 ug RNA. TCRdb analysed the immunoSEQ multiplex PCR reads with MiXCR anew, one entry per CDR3 protein. The sample lists 120,000 or so distinct CDR3 sequences, 85% to 95% occurring once. The specimen was CD4+ T cells from PBMCs. The receptors here all came from a human donor with multiple sclerosis.

The chain carries TRBV20-1 and TRBJ2-4; the match to TRBD1 covers 9 bases. CDR1 is DFQATT, CDR2 SNEGSKA, per germline (reference sequence). The J segment lost 8 bases and the V segment lost 5 bases, leaving 7 bases of the junction unmatched. This CDR3 is 13 amino acids long. CDR3 sequence reads: CSAAGTGRDIQYF. CDR3 DNA sequence: TGCAGTGCTGCCGGGACAGGGCGTGACATTCAGTACTTC.

The CDR3: CASSELDRDNSPLHF. The CDR3 DNA reads as TGTGCCAGCAGTGAACTCGACAGGGATAATTCACCCCTCCACTTT. The chain links TRBV6-1 to TRBJ1-6; 7 bases map to TRBD1. CDR3 size: 15 residues. V gave up 2 bases and J gave up 5 bases; unmatched junction bases: 3. Germline V lookup: CDR1 MNHNS, CDR2 SASEGT.

V and J are TRBV7-2 and TRBJ1-1, with no clear D. Trimming stripped 1 base from V and 4 bases from J, with 10 bases between. The CDR3 is 14 amino acids. Germline CDR1 reads SGHTA; CDR2 reads FQGNSA. As DNA, the CDR3 is TGTGCCAGCAGCTTAGATGGGTCGGGCACTGAAGCTTTCTTT. Protein product: CASSLDGSGTEAFF.

The chain recombines TRBV30 with TRBJ1-1, with D unclear. V lost 4 bases, J lost 3 bases, and 12 bases lay in between. The germline gives CDR1 GTSNPN, CDR2 SVGIG (reference sequence). The CDR3 runs to 13 residues. CDR3 DNA sequence: TGTGCCTGGATTTTTTCAGGCGACACTGAAGCTTTCTTT. This codes for CAWIFSGDTEAFF. The whole variable domain, filled in from reference TRBV30 and TRBJ1-1, reads SQTIHQWPATLVQPVGSPLSLECTVEGTSNPNLYWYRQAAGRGLQLLFYSVGIGQISSEVPQNLSASRPQDRQFILSSKKLLLSDSGFYLCAWIFSGDTEAFFGQGTRLTVV.

This clonotype was detected only once. The V gene is TRBV5-4, the J gene TRBJ2-5; the match to TRBD1 covers 7 bases. The length of the CDR3 is 14 residues. Germline assignment: CDR1 SGHNT and CDR2 YYREEE (reference sequence). V trimming: 2 bases; J trimming: 5 bases; junction bases outside the gene matches: 6. CDR3 coding DNA: TGTGCCAGCAGCTTCTGGACAGGTTGGGAGACCCAGTACTTC. Translated, it gives CASSFWTGWETQYF.

The chain joins TRBV20-1 to TRBJ1-3; TRBD1 is a possible D gene (6 bases). V lost 5 bases, J lost 3 bases, and 14 bases lay in between. This CDR3 spans 14 amino acids. Germline CDR1 DFQATT, CDR2 SNEGSKA (reference sequence). Written as DNA, the CDR3 is TGCAGTGCTGGCGAGGGGGGCCTTGGAAACACCATATATTTT. Encoded protein: CSAGEGGLGNTIYF.

The V gene is TRBV19, the J gene TRBJ1-2; D gene uncertain. V lost 8 bases and J 9 bases, leaving 16 bases between the germline ends. Germline-derived CDR1 and CDR2 are LNHDA and SQIVND (reference sequence). This CDR3 region has 12 residues. The CDR3 DNA reads TGTGCCAGTGGGATCCGTGAAAGGAGCTACACCTTC. It specifies CASGIRERSYTF.

The chain joins TRBV29-1 to TRBJ1-2; 9 positions agree with TRBD1. V was clipped by 7 bases and J by 5 bases; unmatched bases: 11. This CDR3 is 14 amino acids long. Germline CDR1 reads SQVTM; CDR2 reads ANQGSEA. The CDR3 loop is CSAPTGGNYYGYTF. For the CDR3, the DNA is TGCAGCGCTCCGACAGGGGGAAATTATTATGGCTACACCTTC.

J is TRBJ2-1 and V is TRBV19, with D uncertain. There are 11 residues in the CDR3. The germline gives CDR1 LNHDA, CDR2 SQIVND (reference sequence). The V end lost 8 bases, the J end lost 9 bases, and 11 bases lay between the germline ends. CDR3 sequence reads: CASEHEVEQFF. The CDR3, as DNA: TGTGCCAGTGAGCATGAGGTTGAGCAGTTCTTC.

The count of this clonotype is one. This chain connects TRBV7-9 to TRBJ2-6; D gene ambiguous. The CDR3 sequence is 13 residues long. Trimming took 8 bases from V and 1 from J, leaving 6 bases between them. The germline CDR1 and CDR2 sequences are SEHNR and FQNEAQ (reference sequence). As DNA, the CDR3 is TGTGCCAGCGGAAAGTCTGGGGCCAACGTCCTGACTTTC. As protein: CASGKSGANVLTF.

This clonotype came up once. This chain joins TRBV5-1 and TRBJ2-1; 8 bases align to TRBD2. Germline CDR1 SGHRS, CDR2 YFSETQ. This CDR3 contains 17 residues. V shed 4 bases, J shed 0 bases, and the junction held 9 bases outside the gene matches. The CDR3 loop reads CASSLTLAANSYNEQFF. In DNA form, the CDR3 reads TGCGCCAGCAGCCTTACACTAGCGGCGAACTCCTACAATGAGCAGTTCTTC.